The 32 T cell receptor beta chains given below trace back to one sample, sequenced in a study of T cell repertoires in cytomegalovirus infection. TCRdb redid the calling of the reads with MiXCR, one entry per CDR3 protein. The repertoire holds hundreds of thousands of distinct CDR3 sequences, with 18% as singletons. Material for sequencing was PBMCs. The source is a human donor in good health (CMV status not recorded). Some clones in this sample may be carry-over from other donors' samples.

V and J are TRBV4-1 and TRBJ2-7; 9 bases agree with TRBD2. After removal of 1 base from V and 6 bases from J, the junction contained 10 bases not matched to a gene. This CDR3 has 16 amino acids. Per germline, CDR1 MGHRA and CDR2 YSYEKL. The CDR3 sequence is CASSQGLAGGGGEQYF. The CDR3 bases are TGCGCCAGCAGCCAAGGTTTGGCGGGAGGGGGCGGCGAGCAGTACTTC.

The chain recombines TRBV6-6 with TRBJ2-1; weak D call: TRBD1 (9 bases). CDR1 is MNHNY, CDR2 SVGAGI, per germline (reference sequence). This CDR3 comprises 13 residues. V gave up 7 bases and J gave up 14 bases, with 21 bases separating them. The CDR3 DNA reads as TGTGCCAGCACTACAGGGGGCCAGCGGGAGAAGTTCTTC. As protein: CASTTGGQREKFF.

This clonotype has only a few counts. The chain links TRBV27 to TRBJ2-7; D is perhaps TRBD1 (6 bases). Deletions cut 6 bases from V and 0 bases from J, with 18 bases between. This CDR3 has 16 amino acids. The germline gives CDR1 MNHEY, CDR2 SMNVEV (reference sequence). CDR3 nucleotides: TGTGCCAGCAGCGCTACGACCGGGACATCCTCCTACGAGCAGTACTTC. This sequence encodes CASSATTGTSSYEQYF.

This clonotype was observed a handful of times. The chain uses TRBV7-8 and TRBJ1-4; D remains unclear. CDR1 and CDR2 from the germline V gene are SGHVS and FQNEAQ. Trimming cost V 2 bases and J 7 bases, with 14 bases left between them. The CDR3 totals 15 residues. The CDR3 DNA is TGTGCCAGCAGCTTATGGGTAGAGTCCTTTGAAAAACTGTTTTTT. This codes for CASSLWVESFEKLFF.

V usage is TRBV27 and J usage is TRBJ2-7; possibly TRBD1 for D (6 bases). V lost 4 bases and J 3 bases, leaving 19 bases between the germline ends. Germline V CDR1 and CDR2: MNHEY, SMNVEV (reference sequence). The CDR3 loop spans 16 amino acids. CDR3 bases: TGTGCCAGCAGTTACAACCGGGACATAGGGATCTACGAGCAGTACTTC. It specifies CASSYNRDIGIYEQYF.

This clonotype occurred many times. This chain joins TRBV7-2 and TRBJ2-1; D remains ambiguous. Trimming removed 5 bases at V and 3 bases at J, with 8 bases between. The CDR3 totals 13 residues. CDR1 SGHTA and CDR2 FQGNSA come from the germline V gene. CDR3 protein: CASSLPNYNEQFF. In DNA form, the CDR3 reads TGTGCCAGCAGCCTTCCCAACTACAATGAGCAGTTCTTC.

This chain joins TRBV4-3 and TRBJ2-7, with a tentative D call TRBD1 (7 bases). V was clipped by 0 bases and J by 2 bases, with 26 bases between them. Germline V gene sequence: CDR1 LGHNA, CDR2 YSLEER. This CDR3 comprises 20 residues. This CDR3 is CASSQDAGTDSLFQAYEQYF. The DNA of the CDR3 is TGCGCCAGCAGCCAAGATGCGGGGACAGACTCGCTATTTCAGGCCTACGAGCAGTACTTC.

This clonotype was seen a handful of times. The chain recombines TRBV19 with TRBJ1-5; D gene unclear. Germline CDR1 reads LNHDA; CDR2 reads SQIVND (reference sequence). The CDR3 totals 16 residues. Trimming took off 1 base at V and 2 bases at J, with 12 bases between the two ends. The CDR3 DNA sequence: TGTGCCAGTAGTATAGGAACCGGTGCTGGCAATCAGCCCCAGCATTTT. Protein sequence: CASSIGTGAGNQPQHF.

The chain uses TRBV29-1 and TRBJ2-5; possible D gene TRBD1, 6 bases. V was pared by 0 bases and J by 2 bases, with 16 bases between. In germline, CDR1 is SQVTM, CDR2 ANQGSEA. The CDR3 extends over 16 amino acids. CDR3 region: CSVEDRTAKTQETQYF. CDR3 sequence (DNA): TGCAGCGTTGAAGATCGGACAGCCAAGACTCAAGAGACCCAGTACTTC. Variable domain in full (rest from reference TRBV29-1 and TRBJ2-5): SAVISQKPSRDICQRGTSLTIQCQVDSQVTMMFWYRQQPGQSLTLIATANQGSEATYESGFVIDKFPISRPNLTFSTLTVSNMSPEDSSIYLCSVEDRTAKTQETQYFGPGTRLLVL.

This clonotype has just a few counts. V usage is TRBV10-3 and J usage is TRBJ2-2; tentative D call: TRBD2 (6 bases). The V gene lost 3 bases and the J gene lost 7 bases, with 12 bases spanning the gap. Germline V gene lookup returns CDR1 ENHRY and CDR2 SYGVKD. CDR3 size: 14 residues. CDR3 DNA sequence: TGTGCCATCAGTGAACTAGCTGCTATCGGGGAGCTGTTTTTT. Amino acid sequence: CAISELAAIGELFF.

In the case of this clonotype: One end of the junction fails to match germline, which may point to a read error. The chain links TRBV7-2 to TRBJ2-7; possibly TRBD2 for D (6 bases). This CDR3 contains 14 residues. Germline V lookup: CDR1 SGHTA, CDR2 FQGNSA. CDR3 DNA: TGTGCCAGCAGCCCTCAAGCGGGCTCCTACGAGAAGTACTTC. This codes for CASSPQAGSYEKYF.

The CDR3 DNA reads TGTGCCAGCAGGAATCGAGACCGTCGGAATGAGCAGTTCTTC. Protein: CASRNRDRRNEQFF. The chain carries TRBV7-8 and TRBJ2-1; no firm D call. CDR1 is SGHVS and CDR2 is FQNEAQ in the germline V gene. Trimming stripped 6 bases from V and 7 bases from J, with 16 bases between. This CDR3 spans 14 amino acids. The full variable domain, completed using reference TRBV7-8 and TRBJ2-1, is GAGVSQSPRYKVAKRGQDVALRCDPISGHVSLFWYQQALGQGPEFLTYFQNEAQLDKSGLPSDRFFAERPEGSVSTLKIQRTQQEDSAVYLCASRNRDRRNEQFFGPGTRLTVL.

This clonotype was recorded many times. The chain joins TRBV10-3 to TRBJ2-3, with TRBD2 matching over 13 bases. The CDR3 spans 17 residues. V shed 10 bases and J 4 bases; nucleotides not matched to a gene: 14. From germline, CDR1 is ENHRY and CDR2 SYGVKD. The CDR3 DNA is TGTGCCACCCAGGGTCTACTAGCGGGAGGGTCTCCAGATACGCAGTATTTT. Its protein product is CATQGLLAGGSPDTQYF.

In its sample, this clonotype was seen a few times. V usage is TRBV3-1 and J usage is TRBJ2-7, with 9 bases lining up with TRBD2. There are 16 residues in the CDR3. The V gene's germline CDR1 is LGHDT and CDR2 YNNKEL (reference sequence). The V segment lost 5 bases and the J segment 6 bases; nucleotides outside the gene matches: 14. For the CDR3, the DNA is TGTGCCAGCAGCTACATAGCGGGGGCCCCGCCGGGCGAGCAGTACTTC. Its translation: CASSYIAGAPPGEQYF.

The J gene is TRBJ2-2, the V gene TRBV20-1; D gene unclear. CDR1 and CDR2 (germline): DFQATT, SNEGSKA (reference sequence). The V gene lost 0 bases and the J gene lost 4 bases, with 6 bases spanning the gap. This CDR3 spans 13 amino acids. The CDR3 reads CSARDSVTGELFF. The CDR3 DNA follows: TGCAGTGCTAGAGATTCCGTCACCGGGGAGCTGTTTTTT.

There are a few counts of this clonotype. This chain links TRBV12-3 or TRBV12-4 with TRBJ2-3, with 7 bases lining up with TRBD1. The ends lost 7 bases at V and 3 bases at J; junction bases unmatched: 4. The CDR3 length is 13 residues. CDR3 in DNA: TGTGCCAGCATTCAGGGGGTGACAGATACGCAGTATTTT. This translates into CASIQGVTDTQYF.

The V and J genes are TRBV28 and TRBJ2-3; possible D gene TRBD2, 6 bases. The germline V and J ends were trimmed by 5 bases and 7 bases, with 19 bases remaining between them. Per germline, CDR1 MDHEN and CDR2 SYDVKM. This CDR3 is 15 amino acids long. The CDR3 DNA reads TGTGCCAGCAGTCTGGGGGGACCCGAGATGAATACGCAGTATTTT. Translation: CASSLGGPEMNTQYF.

Here the CDR3 DNA reads TGTGCCAGCAGTTACGCCAGCGGGGAGCTGTTTTTT. It yields the protein CASSYASGELFF. The genes are TRBV6-2 or TRBV6-3 and TRBJ2-2, with no clear D. The CDR3 length is 12 residues. V was trimmed by 2 bases and J by 7 bases, leaving 5 bases between them. Germline CDR1 and CDR2: MNHEY and SVGEGT.

The chain employs TRBV6-1 and TRBJ2-5; 9 bases agree with TRBD2. With V trimmed by 5 bases and J by 5 bases, 9 bases remained unmatched. The CDR3 is made up of 15 amino acids. Per germline, CDR1 MNHNS and CDR2 SASEGT. CDR3 loop: CASSPPGLARETQYF. As DNA, the CDR3 is TGTGCCAGCAGTCCTCCCGGACTAGCGAGGGAGACCCAGTACTTC.

The chain has TRBV7-2 and TRBJ2-7; 7 nucleotides line up with TRBD1. The CDR3 spans 15 residues. From germline, CDR1 is SGHTA and CDR2 FQGNSA. J gave up 3 bases and V 2 bases, and 7 bases lay outside the gene matches. The CDR3 DNA reads as TGTGCCAGCAGCTTACGGGGCAGGGGGAGCTACGAGCAGTACTTC. This gives the protein CASSLRGRGSYEQYF.

The chain uses TRBV5-1 and TRBJ1-1; D is unresolved. The CDR3 covers 15 residues. Germline V gene lookup returns CDR1 SGHRS and CDR2 YFSETQ. V lost 0 bases and J lost 3, with 12 bases in between. CDR3 region: CASSLGGSGDTEAFF. The CDR3 DNA follows: TGCGCCAGCAGCTTGGGCGGGTCTGGGGACACTGAAGCTTTCTTT.

This clonotype has only a few counts. The gene calls are TRBV19 and TRBJ1-1; possible D gene TRBD1, 5 bases. CDR3 length: 13 residues. V lost 5 bases and J lost 10, with 17 bases in between. Germline V CDR1 and CDR2: LNHDA, SQIVND (reference sequence). The CDR3 coding sequence is TGTGCCAGTAGTCTCCCGGACCCCCAGGGAGCTTTCTTT. Translation: CASSLPDPQGAFF.

There are a few counts of this clonotype. The chain employs TRBV19 and TRBJ1-2, with D maybe TRBD1 (6 bases). In germline, CDR1 is LNHDA, CDR2 SQIVND (reference sequence). The CDR3 contains 12 residues. Deletions cut 5 bases from V and 7 bases from J, with 11 bases between. The CDR3 reads CASSFGQRGYTF. Here the CDR3 DNA reads TGTGCCAGTAGTTTTGGACAGCGTGGCTACACCTTC.

This clonotype was seen a handful of times. The rearrangement links TRBV11-1 to TRBJ2-1; TRBD2 matches 10 bases. The V segment lost 2 bases and the J segment 5 bases; nucleotides outside the gene matches: 6. This CDR3 contains 16 residues. Germline lookup yields CDR1 SGHAT and CDR2 FQDESV (reference sequence). CDR3 coding DNA: TGTGCCAGCAGCTTAACCGGGACTAGCGAGGACAATGAGCAGTTCTTC. Translating it yields CASSLTGTSEDNEQFF.

This chain connects TRBV2 to TRBJ1-2; possible D gene TRBD1, 6 bases. The V gene's germline CDR1 is SNHLY and CDR2 FYNNEI. The CDR3 runs to 17 residues. V was cut by 8 bases and J by 8 bases, with 30 bases left in between. The CDR3 spells CASRAIIRTAVRRGYTF. The DNA for the CDR3 is TGTGCCAGCCGAGCTATAATACGGACAGCCGTAAGAAGGGGCTACACCTTC.

This clonotype has a handful of counts. The chain joins TRBV7-4 to TRBJ1-1; D may be TRBD1 (6 bases). CDR1 SGHVT and CDR2 SQSDAQ come from the germline V gene. Between the trimmed V and J ends, which lost 5 bases and 6 bases, there was a span of 16 bases. The CDR3 has 14 residues. CDR3 in amino acids: CASSVQGGFSEAFF. CDR3 coding DNA: TGTGCCAGCAGCGTACAAGGGGGATTCTCTGAAGCTTTCTTT.

This clonotype was seen only a few times. The CDR3 sequence is CSARDTSGRARNSYEQYF. The DNA of the CDR3 is TGCAGTGCTAGAGATACTAGCGGGAGGGCCCGGAACTCCTACGAGCAGTACTTC. This rearrangement joins TRBV20-1 to TRBJ2-7; 13 bases map to TRBD2. The CDR3 length is 18 residues. Germline V gene lookup returns CDR1 DFQATT and CDR2 SNEGSKA (reference sequence). J gave up 0 bases and V 0 bases, and 8 bases lay outside the gene matches.

CDR3 bases: TGTGCCAGCAGCTTAGTCGGGAGTAGGAACGAGCAGTACTTC. Amino acid sequence: CASSLVGSRNEQYF. This chain connects TRBV7-2 to TRBJ2-7, with D perhaps matching TRBD2 (6 bases). The V end lost 1 base, the J end lost 5 bases, and 12 bases lay between the germline ends. The germline V gene encodes CDR1 SGHTA and CDR2 FQGNSA. This CDR3 is built from 14 residues.

The V gene is TRBV7-9, the J gene TRBJ2-1; unclear D gene. The CDR3 consists of 15 residues. V was clipped by 5 bases and J by 6 bases, with 17 bases between them. Germline V gene lookup returns CDR1 SEHNR and CDR2 FQNEAQ (reference sequence). The CDR3 spells CASSQSPLLFNEQFF. The CDR3 nucleotides are TGTGCCAGCAGCCAAAGCCCCCTATTATTCAATGAGCAGTTCTTC.

In this sample, this clonotype turned up a few times. V gene TRBV4-3 combines with J gene TRBJ2-3; D unresolved. Looked up from germline, CDR1 is LGHNA and CDR2 is YSLEER. This CDR3 comprises 15 residues. The V gene lost 0 bases and the J gene lost 4 bases, with 11 bases spanning the gap. The CDR3 nucleotides are TGCGCCAGCAGCCAAGATACATCGCCGGCAGATACGCAGTATTTT. Protein product: CASSQDTSPADTQYF.

This clonotype was counted a few times. The rearrangement uses TRBV5-3 and TRBJ1-1; D is perhaps TRBD1 (5 bases). TRBV5-3 is treated as an ORF (open reading frame) with a function not yet certain. CDR3 length equals 14 residues. V lost 8 bases and J lost 2, with 16 bases in between. CDR3 bases: TGTGCCAGCAGGGTGGCGGGTACTAACACTGAAGCTTTCTTT. This gives the protein CASRVAGTNTEAFF.

The table lists this clonotype with a few counts. The chain carries TRBV6-1 and TRBJ2-3; D not certain. V was shortened by 4 bases and J by 6 bases, with 14 bases between the two germline ends. CDR3 length: 14 amino acids. Germline V gene sequence: CDR1 MNHNS, CDR2 SASEGT. CDR3 nucleotides: TGTGCCAGCAGTGCGGATTGGAAATCGGATACGCAGTATTTT. Protein: CASSADWKSDTQYF.